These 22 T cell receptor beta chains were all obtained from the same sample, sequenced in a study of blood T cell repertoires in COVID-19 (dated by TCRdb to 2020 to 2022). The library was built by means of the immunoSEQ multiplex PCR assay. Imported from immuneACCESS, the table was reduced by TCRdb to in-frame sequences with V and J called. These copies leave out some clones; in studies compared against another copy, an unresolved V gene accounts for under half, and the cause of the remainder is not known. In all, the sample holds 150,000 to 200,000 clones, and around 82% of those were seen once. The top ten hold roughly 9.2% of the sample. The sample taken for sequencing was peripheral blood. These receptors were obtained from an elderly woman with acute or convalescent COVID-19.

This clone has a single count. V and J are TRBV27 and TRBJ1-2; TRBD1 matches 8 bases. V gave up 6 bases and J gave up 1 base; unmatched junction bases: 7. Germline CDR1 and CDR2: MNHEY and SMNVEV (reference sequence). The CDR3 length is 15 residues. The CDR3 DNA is TGTGCCAGCAGCCGAGGGACAGGAGTTAACTATGGCTACACCTTC. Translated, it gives CASSRGTGVNYGYTF.

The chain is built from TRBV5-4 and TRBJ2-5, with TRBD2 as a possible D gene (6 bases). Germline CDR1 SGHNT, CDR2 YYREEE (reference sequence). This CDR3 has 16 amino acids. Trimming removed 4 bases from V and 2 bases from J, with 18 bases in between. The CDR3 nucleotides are TGTGCCAGCAGCCAAGCTCGAGGACTACGGCAAGAGACCCAGTACTTC. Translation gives CASSQARGLRQETQYF. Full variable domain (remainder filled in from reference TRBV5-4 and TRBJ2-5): ETGVTQSPTHLIKTRGQQVTLRCSSQSGHNTVSWYQQALGQGPQFIFQYYREEENGRGNFPPRFSGLQFPNYSSELNVNALELDDSALYLCASSQARGLRQETQYFGPGTRLLVL.

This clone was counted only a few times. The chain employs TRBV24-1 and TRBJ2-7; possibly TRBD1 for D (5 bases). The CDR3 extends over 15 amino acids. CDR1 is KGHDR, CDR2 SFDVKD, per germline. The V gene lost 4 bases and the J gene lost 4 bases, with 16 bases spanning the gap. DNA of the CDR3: TGTGCCACCAGTGAATATGACGGCGCAGGGTACGAGCAGTACTTC. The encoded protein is CATSEYDGAGYEQYF.

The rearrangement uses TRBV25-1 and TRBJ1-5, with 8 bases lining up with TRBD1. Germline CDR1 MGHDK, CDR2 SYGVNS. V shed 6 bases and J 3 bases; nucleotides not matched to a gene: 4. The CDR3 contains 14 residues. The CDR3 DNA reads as TGTGCCAGCAGGGCGACAGGGGACAATCAGCCCCAGCATTTT. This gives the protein CASRATGDNQPQHF.

CDR3 region: CASSRTGGGIGSPLHF. The CDR3 DNA sequence: TGTGCCAGCAGCCGGACAGGGGGCGGAATCGGTTCACCCCTCCACTTT. The V gene is TRBV5-4, the J gene TRBJ1-6, with 11 nucleotides matching TRBD1. Germline-derived CDR1 and CDR2 are SGHNT and YYREEE (reference sequence). The CDR3 totals 16 residues. The ends lost 4 bases at V and 9 bases at J; junction bases unmatched: 9.

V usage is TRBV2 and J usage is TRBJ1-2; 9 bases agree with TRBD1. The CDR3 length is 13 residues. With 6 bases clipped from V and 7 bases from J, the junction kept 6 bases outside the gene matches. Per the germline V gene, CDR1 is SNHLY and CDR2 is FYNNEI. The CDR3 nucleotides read TGTGCCAGCAGCCTCCGACAGGGGGGTGGCTACACCTTC. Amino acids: CASSLRQGGGYTF.

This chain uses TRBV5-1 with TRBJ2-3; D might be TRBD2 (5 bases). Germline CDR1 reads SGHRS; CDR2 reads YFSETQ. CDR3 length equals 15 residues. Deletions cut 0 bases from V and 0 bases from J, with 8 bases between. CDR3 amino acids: CASSLDRTSTDTQYF. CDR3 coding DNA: TGCGCCAGCAGCTTGGATCGGACTAGCACAGATACGCAGTATTTT.

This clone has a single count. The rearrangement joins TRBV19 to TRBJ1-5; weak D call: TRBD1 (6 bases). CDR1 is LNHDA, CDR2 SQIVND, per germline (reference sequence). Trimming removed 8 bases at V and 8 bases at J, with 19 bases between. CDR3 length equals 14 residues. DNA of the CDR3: TGTGCCAGTGGGGAGGGGGGCAAGATGGAGCCCCAGCATTTT. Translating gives CASGEGGKMEPQHF.

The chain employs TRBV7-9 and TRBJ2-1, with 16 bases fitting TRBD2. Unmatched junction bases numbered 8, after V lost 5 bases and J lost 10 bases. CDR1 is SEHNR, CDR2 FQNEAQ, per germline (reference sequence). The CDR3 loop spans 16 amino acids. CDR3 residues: CASSPGLAGGPGEQFF. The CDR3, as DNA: TGTGCCAGCAGCCCGGGACTAGCGGGGGGGCCCGGAGAGCAGTTCTTC.

CDR3 region: CASSGQDRNQPQHF. CDR3 nucleotide sequence: TGTGCCAGCAGCGGACAGGATCGCAATCAGCCCCAGCATTTT. The rearrangement uses TRBV7-9 and TRBJ1-5; 7 bases fit TRBD1. This CDR3 comprises 14 residues. The germline V gene encodes CDR1 SEHNR and CDR2 FQNEAQ (reference sequence). Germline trimming cut 5 bases from V and 2 bases from J; bases unmatched to any gene: 3. Supplemented by reference TRBV7-9 and TRBJ1-5, the full variable domain reads DTGVSQNPRHKITKRGQNVTFRCDPISEHNRLYWYRQTLGQGPEFLTYFQNEAQLEKSRLLSDRFSAERPKGSFSTLEIQRTEQGDSAMYLCASSGQDRNQPQHFGDGTRLSIL.

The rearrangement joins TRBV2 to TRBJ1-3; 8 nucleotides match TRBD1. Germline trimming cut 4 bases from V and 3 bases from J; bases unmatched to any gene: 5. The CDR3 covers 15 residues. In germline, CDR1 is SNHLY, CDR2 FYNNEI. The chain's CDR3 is CASSGGQARGNTIYF. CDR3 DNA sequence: TGTGCCAGCAGTGGGGGACAGGCGCGTGGAAACACCATATATTTT.

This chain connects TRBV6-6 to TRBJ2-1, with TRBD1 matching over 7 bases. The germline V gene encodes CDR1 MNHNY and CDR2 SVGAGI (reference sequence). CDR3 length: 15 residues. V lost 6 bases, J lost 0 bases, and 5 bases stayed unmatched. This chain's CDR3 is CASRTGETSYNEQFF. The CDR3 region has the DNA TGTGCCAGCAGAACAGGGGAGACCTCCTACAATGAGCAGTTCTTC.

The CDR3 DNA follows: TGTGCCAGCAGTTTAGGGCCCCTTTACGAGCAGTACTTC. It encodes CASSLGPLYEQYF. J is TRBJ2-7 and V is TRBV12-3 or TRBV12-4; D not certain. The V end was cut by 1 base, the J end by 4 bases, with 8 bases between. This CDR3 is built from 13 residues.

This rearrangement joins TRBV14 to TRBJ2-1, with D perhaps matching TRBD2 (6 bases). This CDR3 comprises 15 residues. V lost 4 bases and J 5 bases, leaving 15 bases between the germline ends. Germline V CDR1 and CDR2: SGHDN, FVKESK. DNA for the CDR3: TGTGCCAGCAGCCCCACTAGCCTTAGTCACAATGAGCAGTTCTTC. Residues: CASSPTSLSHNEQFF.

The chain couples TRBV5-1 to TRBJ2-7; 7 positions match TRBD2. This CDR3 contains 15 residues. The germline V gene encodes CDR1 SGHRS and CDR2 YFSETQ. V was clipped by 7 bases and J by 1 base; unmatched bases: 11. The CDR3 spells CASRGSGFLSYEQYF. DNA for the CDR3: TGCGCCAGCCGGGGTAGCGGGTTCTTATCCTACGAGCAGTACTTC.

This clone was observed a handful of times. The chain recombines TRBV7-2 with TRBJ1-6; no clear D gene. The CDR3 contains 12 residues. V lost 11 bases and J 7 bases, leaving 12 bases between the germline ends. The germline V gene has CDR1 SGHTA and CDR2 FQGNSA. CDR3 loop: CAGGARNSPLHF. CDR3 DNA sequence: TGTGCCGGCGGAGCTCGGAATTCACCCCTCCACTTT.

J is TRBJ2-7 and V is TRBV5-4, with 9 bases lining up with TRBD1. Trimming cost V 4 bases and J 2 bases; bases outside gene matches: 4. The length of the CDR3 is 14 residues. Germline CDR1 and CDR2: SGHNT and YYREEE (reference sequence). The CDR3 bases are TGTGCCAGCAGCCTCCGACAGGGGGCCTACGAGCAGTACTTC. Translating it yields CASSLRQGAYEQYF.

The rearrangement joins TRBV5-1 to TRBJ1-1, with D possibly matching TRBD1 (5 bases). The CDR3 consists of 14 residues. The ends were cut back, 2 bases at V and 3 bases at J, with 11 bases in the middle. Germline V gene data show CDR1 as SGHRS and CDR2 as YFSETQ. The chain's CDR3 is CASSLGTLDTEAFF. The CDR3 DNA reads TGCGCCAGCAGCTTAGGGACTTTGGACACTGAAGCTTTCTTT.

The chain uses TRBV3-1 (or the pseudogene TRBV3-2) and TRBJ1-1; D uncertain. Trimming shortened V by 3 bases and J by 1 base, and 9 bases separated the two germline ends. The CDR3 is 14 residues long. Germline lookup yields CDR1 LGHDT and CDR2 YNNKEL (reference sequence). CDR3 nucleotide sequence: TGTGCCAGCAGCCACCGGACTGAGAACACTGAAGCTTTCTTT. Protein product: CASSHRTENTEAFF.

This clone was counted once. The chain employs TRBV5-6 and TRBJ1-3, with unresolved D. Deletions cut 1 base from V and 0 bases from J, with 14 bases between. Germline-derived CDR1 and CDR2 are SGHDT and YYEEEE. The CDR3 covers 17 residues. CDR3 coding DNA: TGTGCCAGCAGCTTGAGTGGAGCAAGATTCTCTGGAAACACCATATATTTT. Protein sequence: CASSLSGARFSGNTIYF.

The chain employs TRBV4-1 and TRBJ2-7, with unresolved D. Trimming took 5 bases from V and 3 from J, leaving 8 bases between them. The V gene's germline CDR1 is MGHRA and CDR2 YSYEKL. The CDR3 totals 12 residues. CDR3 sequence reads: CASSLSGYEQYF. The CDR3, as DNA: TGCGCCAGCAGCTTATCGGGCTACGAGCAGTACTTC.

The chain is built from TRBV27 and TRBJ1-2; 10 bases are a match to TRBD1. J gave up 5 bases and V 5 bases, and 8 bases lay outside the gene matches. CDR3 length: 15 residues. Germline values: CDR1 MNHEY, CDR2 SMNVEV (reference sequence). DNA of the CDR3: TGTGCCAGCAGTCCCCAGGACAGGGGGTTTTATGGCTACACCTTC. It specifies CASSPQDRGFYGYTF.